This T cell receptor beta chain was identified during a study of a mutant IDH1 vaccine in newly diagnosed glioma. Study context: Most patients had radiochemotherapy with temozolomide before enrollment; others had one alone. General observations from the study: Vaccine-induced immune responses occurred in less than 95% of patients.

Measured with immunoSEQ multiplex PCR; TCRdb has only the in-frame clones, and not every one. The sample consists of about 96,000 clones, 80% of them appearing once. A single count supports this clone. Its antigen is not known. The germline V and J ends were trimmed by 0 bases and 4 bases, with 12 bases remaining between them. This CDR3 region has 16 residues. Germline-derived CDR1 and CDR2 are SGHTA and FQGNSA. Time point indicated: baseline, week 1 (first vaccination visit). As to treatment: pre-vaccination baseline after standard-of-care therapy. Donor tumors were new WHO grade 3 or 4 IDH1-mutant, ATRX-lost astrocytomas.

The clonotype originates from a man aged 35 to 55 with glioma. The rearrangement joins TRBV7-2 to TRBJ1-4; tentatively, D is TRBD1 (6 bases). The source was PBMCs, collected from a glioma patient treated with radiotherapy, temozolomide or both. In nucleotides, the CDR3 is TGTGCCAGCAGCTTAGCAGTTGGGACAAATAATGAAAAACTGTTTTTT. It encodes CASSLAVGTNNEKLFF.